These T cell receptor beta chains were read from a single sample in a study of T cell changes during pregnancy in multiple sclerosis. Data came from immunoSEQ multiplex PCR; TCRdb stores just in-frame clones and leaves some out. The sample holds about 60,000 clones, just over 90% seen once. The material was peripheral blood, obtained in the second trimester of pregnancy. These receptors all stem from a female donor with multiple sclerosis, enrolled in a pregnancy study. CDR3s include the opening cysteine and the closing phenylalanine or tryptophan. Each record gives: D gene, clone size, J gene, V gene, CDR3 DNA, CDR3 protein. D genes are given only for firm matches. The size field is filled for only some rows; it gives once, few, many or a size class.

d_call: .
clone_size: .
j_call: TRBJ2-7
v_call: TRBV19
cdr3_nt: TGTGCCAGTAGTATAGAGGGCCAGGGTAGCGAGCAGTACTTC
cdr3_aa: CASSIEGQGSEQYF

d_call: .
clone_size: .
j_call: TRBJ1-1
v_call: TRBV27
cdr3_nt: TGTGCCAGCAGCTACTCCCGTGGGACACCGAACACTGAAGCTTTCTTT
cdr3_aa: CASSYSRGTPNTEAFF

d_call: .
clone_size: .
j_call: TRBJ1-6
v_call: TRBV6-1
cdr3_nt: TGTGCCAGCAGTGAAGGGGGGGGAGTGAATTCACCCCTCCACTTT
cdr3_aa: CASSEGGGVNSPLHF

d_call: TRBD1
clone_size: once
j_call: TRBJ1-1
v_call: TRBV7-9
cdr3_nt: TGTGCCAGCAGCTTCCCGGACAGGGGTGAAGCTTTCTTT
cdr3_aa: CASSFPDRGEAFF

d_call: .
clone_size: .
j_call: TRBJ2-7
v_call: TRBV5-6
cdr3_nt: TGTGCCAGCAGCTTACCAGGGGCGGAAGCCTACGAGCAGTACTTC
cdr3_aa: CASSLPGAEAYEQYF

d_call: .
clone_size: .
j_call: TRBJ2-2
v_call: TRBV6-4
cdr3_nt: TGTGCCAGCAGTGAAAAAGACAGCAACACCGGGGAGCTGTTTTTT
cdr3_aa: CASSEKDSNTGELFF

d_call: TRBD1
clone_size: once
j_call: TRBJ1-2
v_call: TRBV6-1
cdr3_nt: TGTGCCAGCACGGCAACAGGGGCCTATGGCTACACCTTC
cdr3_aa: CASTATGAYGYTF

d_call: TRBD1
clone_size: .
j_call: TRBJ1-2
v_call: TRBV4-3
cdr3_nt: TGCGCCAGCAGCCAAGAGGTCTTCGGGACAGGGCCTAACTATGGCTACACCTTC
cdr3_aa: CASSQEVFGTGPNYGYTF

d_call: .
clone_size: .
j_call: TRBJ2-2
v_call: TRBV10-1
cdr3_nt: TGCGCTACCGCCCGAACGGAGGCCGGGGAGCTGTTTTTT
cdr3_aa: CATARTEAGELFF

d_call: .
clone_size: .
j_call: TRBJ2-7
v_call: TRBV5-1
cdr3_nt: TGCGCCAGCAGGTTTCCGACAGCCGTAGAGCAGTACTTC
cdr3_aa: CASRFPTAVEQYF

d_call: .
clone_size: .
j_call: TRBJ1-2
v_call: TRBV18
cdr3_nt: TGTGCCAGCTCACCACAGGGGGGGTATGGCTACACCTTC
cdr3_aa: CASSPQGGYGYTF

d_call: TRBD1
clone_size: .
j_call: TRBJ1-2
v_call: TRBV29-1
cdr3_nt: TGCAGCGTTGCGGCGCTACAGGGGGCGGGTGGCTACACCTTC
cdr3_aa: CSVAALQGAGGYTF

d_call: TRBD1
clone_size: .
j_call: TRBJ2-7
v_call: TRBV4-2
cdr3_nt: TGTGCCAGCAGCCAAGAGAATCCGGACAGGGGTTACGAGCAGTACTTC
cdr3_aa: CASSQENPDRGYEQYF

d_call: TRBD2
clone_size: .
j_call: TRBJ2-2
v_call: TRBV19
cdr3_nt: TGTGCCAGTAGTAGCCTAGCGGGGGGTGACGGGGAGCTGTTTTTT
cdr3_aa: CASSSLAGGDGELFF

d_call: .
clone_size: once
j_call: TRBJ1-2
v_call: TRBV5-1
cdr3_nt: TGCGCCAGCAGCCGGTCTGTGTTGGATGGCTACACCTTC
cdr3_aa: CASSRSVLDGYTF

d_call: .
clone_size: .
j_call: TRBJ1-1
v_call: TRBV28
cdr3_nt: TGTGCCAGCACCCCCTTCGAAGGGGCTATGAACACTGAAGCTTTCTTT
cdr3_aa: CASTPFEGAMNTEAFF

d_call: TRBD2
clone_size: .
j_call: TRBJ2-3
v_call: TRBV10-3
cdr3_nt: TGTGCCATCAGCAACCAAGAGACTAGCGGGGACACAGATACGCAGTATTTT
cdr3_aa: CAISNQETSGDTDTQYF

d_call: .
clone_size: .
j_call: TRBJ2-7
v_call: TRBV9
cdr3_nt: TGTGCCAGCAGCGCAGTCCCGGGGGACCTCTCCTACGAGCAGTACTTC
cdr3_aa: CASSAVPGDLSYEQYF

d_call: .
clone_size: .
j_call: TRBJ1-2
v_call: TRBV28
cdr3_nt: TGTGCCAGCAGTTTGGGTAGGGGCTATGGCTACACCTTC
cdr3_aa: CASSLGRGYGYTF

d_call: .
clone_size: .
j_call: TRBJ1-5
v_call: TRBV15
cdr3_nt: TGTGCCACCAGCAGAGGTATACGAGGGTACAATCAGCCCCAGCATTTT
cdr3_aa: CATSRGIRGYNQPQHF

d_call: .
clone_size: .
j_call: TRBJ2-4
v_call: TRBV2
cdr3_nt: TGTGCCAGCAGTGAGGGGCGGGGTAATTTAGCCAAAAACATTCAGTACTTC
cdr3_aa: CASSEGRGNLAKNIQYF

d_call: TRBD2
clone_size: .
j_call: TRBJ2-5
v_call: TRBV9
cdr3_nt: TGTGCCAGCAGCGTATCTAACGGGGACTATGAAGAGACCCAGTACTTC
cdr3_aa: CASSVSNGDYEETQYF

d_call: .
clone_size: once
j_call: TRBJ1-2
v_call: TRBV4-3
cdr3_nt: TGCGCCAGCAGCCAAGGCCAGGGAGGGGGCTATGGCTACACCTTC
cdr3_aa: CASSQGQGGGYGYTF

d_call: TRBD1
clone_size: .
j_call: TRBJ1-5
v_call: TRBV7-2
cdr3_nt: TGTGCCAGCAGCCCACAGGGACAGCTCAATCAGCCCCAGCATTTT
cdr3_aa: CASSPQGQLNQPQHF

d_call: .
clone_size: once
j_call: TRBJ2-2
v_call: TRBV11-1
cdr3_nt: TGTGCCAGCAGCTTAGCGAGGCGTAACGGGGAGCTGTTTTTT
cdr3_aa: CASSLARRNGELFF

d_call: .
clone_size: .
j_call: TRBJ2-1
v_call: TRBV7-8
cdr3_nt: TGTGCCAGCAGCTTCCCGGTTGCGCGGGCCTACAATGAGCAGTTCTTC
cdr3_aa: CASSFPVARAYNEQFF

d_call: TRBD2
clone_size: .
j_call: TRBJ2-3
v_call: TRBV7-2
cdr3_nt: TGTGCCAGCAGCTTTACTAGCGGGGTCCCACATACGCAGTATTTT
cdr3_aa: CASSFTSGVPHTQYF

d_call: TRBD1
clone_size: .
j_call: TRBJ2-7
v_call: TRBV9
cdr3_nt: TGTGCCAGCAGCACCGGGACAGATAATAACGAGCAGTACTTC
cdr3_aa: CASSTGTDNNEQYF

d_call: TRBD2
clone_size: .
j_call: TRBJ2-1
v_call: TRBV6-1
cdr3_nt: TGTGCCAGCAGTGAGGTAGCGGGCAGTCACAATGAGCAGTTCTTC
cdr3_aa: CASSEVAGSHNEQFF

d_call: .
clone_size: .
j_call: TRBJ1-1
v_call: TRBV10-2
cdr3_nt: TGCGCCAGCAGTCCAGGGACTTACAACACTGAAGCTTTCTTT
cdr3_aa: CASSPGTYNTEAFF

d_call: .
clone_size: .
j_call: TRBJ2-6
v_call: TRBV5-1
cdr3_nt: TGCGCCAGCAGCTTGGGAGCGGCTGGGGCCAACGTCCTGACTTTC
cdr3_aa: CASSLGAAGANVLTF

d_call: .
clone_size: .
j_call: TRBJ1-2
v_call: TRBV14
cdr3_nt: TGTGCCAGCAGCCAAGACTTCGGACAGCTGGACTATGGCTACACCTTC
cdr3_aa: CASSQDFGQLDYGYTF

d_call: .
clone_size: few
j_call: TRBJ1-1
v_call: TRBV19
cdr3_nt: TGTGCCAGTAGTGGTCGGGGAGGGGCAATTACCTACACTGAAGCTTTCTTT
cdr3_aa: CASSGRGGAITYTEAFF

d_call: TRBD2
clone_size: .
j_call: TRBJ2-7
v_call: TRBV5-1
cdr3_nt: TGCGCCAGCAGCTTGGCCGGGGGGAGTCGTGGCTACGAGCAGTACTTC
cdr3_aa: CASSLAGGSRGYEQYF

d_call: .
clone_size: .
j_call: TRBJ1-3
v_call: TRBV19
cdr3_nt: TGTGCCACCTCGGCAGGAACCTCTGGAAACACCATATATTTT
cdr3_aa: CATSAGTSGNTIYF

d_call: .
clone_size: .
j_call: TRBJ2-2
v_call: TRBV15
cdr3_nt: TGTGCCACCAGCAGAGATGGGACAAACACCGGGGAGCTGTTTTTT
cdr3_aa: CATSRDGTNTGELFF

d_call: TRBD2
clone_size: .
j_call: TRBJ2-3
v_call: TRBV4-3
cdr3_nt: TGCGCCAGCAGCCAAGAGGCGGGGGGGGGCACAGATACGCAGTATTTT
cdr3_aa: CASSQEAGGGTDTQYF

d_call: .
clone_size: .
j_call: TRBJ2-1
v_call: TRBV7-7
cdr3_nt: TGTGCTAGCAGCTTAGGAGGGGCAGGGGGAGTCAATGAGCAGTTCTTC
cdr3_aa: CASSLGGAGGVNEQFF

d_call: TRBD2
clone_size: .
j_call: TRBJ2-3
v_call: TRBV5-1
cdr3_nt: TGCGCCAGCAGCTGGACTAGCGGGGCAGATACGCAGTATTTT
cdr3_aa: CASSWTSGADTQYF

d_call: TRBD1
clone_size: .
j_call: TRBJ1-4
v_call: TRBV5-1
cdr3_nt: TGCGCCAGCAGCACCGGACAGGCCGGTGAAAAACTGTTTTTT
cdr3_aa: CASSTGQAGEKLFF

d_call: .
clone_size: .
j_call: TRBJ2-5
v_call: TRBV29-1
cdr3_nt: TGCAGCGTTCGTAGGTTGGAGGGGACCCAGTACTTC
cdr3_aa: CSVRRLEGTQYF

d_call: .
clone_size: .
j_call: TRBJ2-3
v_call: TRBV5-6
cdr3_nt: TGTGCCAGCAGCTTGACCACTTCGACTAGTGGGGTCACAGATACGCAGTATTTT
cdr3_aa: CASSLTTSTSGVTDTQYF

d_call: .
clone_size: .
j_call: TRBJ1-2
v_call: TRBV5-1
cdr3_nt: TGCGCCAGCAGAAATTCCAGGGAAGAAGTCTATGGCTACACCTTC
cdr3_aa: CASRNSREEVYGYTF

d_call: TRBD2
clone_size: .
j_call: TRBJ2-1
v_call: TRBV27
cdr3_nt: TGTGCCAGCACCCGTGGTCTAGCGGGGGGGCCCTCCTACAATGAGCAGTTCTTC
cdr3_aa: CASTRGLAGGPSYNEQFF

d_call: TRBD2
clone_size: .
j_call: TRBJ2-1
v_call: TRBV6-1
cdr3_nt: TGTGCCAGCAGTGAAGCGCGGGGGGGCTACAATGAGCAGTTCTTC
cdr3_aa: CASSEARGGYNEQFF

d_call: TRBD1
clone_size: .
j_call: TRBJ1-1
v_call: TRBV7-8
cdr3_nt: TGTGCCAGCAGCTTACCCCACGGACAGGGGGCATCTTTCTTT
cdr3_aa: CASSLPHGQGASFF

d_call: .
clone_size: .
j_call: TRBJ2-2
v_call: TRBV19
cdr3_nt: TGTGCCAGTAGTATAGCACAGAACACCGGGGAGCTGTTTTTT
cdr3_aa: CASSIAQNTGELFF

d_call: .
clone_size: .
j_call: TRBJ2-1
v_call: TRBV4-3
cdr3_nt: TGCGCCAGCAGCCAGAGGCAGGGGAGCTCCTACAATGAGCAGTTCTTC
cdr3_aa: CASSQRQGSSYNEQFF

d_call: .
clone_size: .
j_call: TRBJ1-1
v_call: TRBV6-5
cdr3_nt: TGTGCCAGCAGTTACCGGAGGGGTGAAGCTTTCTTT
cdr3_aa: CASSYRRGEAFF

d_call: .
clone_size: .
j_call: TRBJ1-2
v_call: TRBV5-4
cdr3_nt: TGTGCCAGCAGCCCGATCGGGCAGGGGTATGGCTACACCTTC
cdr3_aa: CASSPIGQGYGYTF

d_call: TRBD2
clone_size: .
j_call: TRBJ2-1
v_call: TRBV18
cdr3_nt: TGTGCCAGCTCACCCGGGACTAGCGGGGTCTATGAGCAGTTCTTC
cdr3_aa: CASSPGTSGVYEQFF

d_call: .
clone_size: .
j_call: TRBJ2-2
v_call: TRBV18
cdr3_nt: TGTGCCAGCTCACTCCAGGGGAGGGACACCGGGGAGCTGTTTTTT
cdr3_aa: CASSLQGRDTGELFF

d_call: TRBD1
clone_size: .
j_call: TRBJ1-4
v_call: TRBV5-8
cdr3_nt: TGTGCCAGCGAAAAGGGACAGCTTAATGAAAAACTGTTTTTT
cdr3_aa: CASEKGQLNEKLFF

d_call: .
clone_size: .
j_call: TRBJ1-5
v_call: TRBV28
cdr3_nt: TGTGCCAGCAGGGGGTCCCCAGGGGCGGTTCAGCCCCAGCATTTT
cdr3_aa: CASRGSPGAVQPQHF

d_call: TRBD1
clone_size: .
j_call: TRBJ1-2
v_call: TRBV5-1
cdr3_nt: TGCGCCAGCAGCTCGCAGGGGGCGGCCTATGGCTACACCTTC
cdr3_aa: CASSSQGAAYGYTF

d_call: TRBD1
clone_size: .
j_call: TRBJ2-5
v_call: TRBV2
cdr3_nt: TGTGCCAGCAGTGCTACAGGGGAAGGGACCCAGTACTTC
cdr3_aa: CASSATGEGTQYF

d_call: TRBD1
clone_size: .
j_call: TRBJ1-2
v_call: TRBV5-1
cdr3_nt: TGCGCCAGCAGCTTGGTTTGGTGGGACAGGGAGGGCTACACCTTC
cdr3_aa: CASSLVWWDREGYTF

d_call: .
clone_size: once
j_call: TRBJ2-1
v_call: TRBV2
cdr3_nt: TGTGCCAGCAGTGTTCGGGGGAACTACAATGAGCAGTTCTTC
cdr3_aa: CASSVRGNYNEQFF

d_call: TRBD2
clone_size: .
j_call: TRBJ2-7
v_call: TRBV10-3
cdr3_nt: TGTGCCATCAGGAAAGGGCGGGGAGGGAGCTCCTACGAGCAGTACTTC
cdr3_aa: CAIRKGRGGSSYEQYF